Listed here are 16 T cell receptor beta chains from one sample, sequenced in a study of blood T cell repertoires in COVID-19. Profiling relied on immunoSEQ multiplex PCR, and the TCRdb table lists in-frame clones only, not all of them. The table has more than 200,000 clones, around four fifths seen once. Sequencing used peripheral blood. These receptors came from a man in his 60s with acute or convalescent COVID-19.

About this clone: Other DNA sequences of this sample code for an identical CDR3. The V and J genes are TRBV28 and TRBJ2-7, with 7 bases aligning to TRBD2. The CDR3 consists of 13 residues. Germline-derived CDR1 and CDR2 are MDHEN and SYDVKM. With 3 bases clipped from V and 4 bases from J, the junction kept 3 bases outside the gene matches. CDR3 in DNA: TGTGCCAGCAGTTTGGCCGGGGGGTACGAGCAGTACTTC. Its translation is CASSLAGGYEQYF.

This chain uses TRBV7-9 with TRBJ1-5; weak D call: TRBD1 (5 bases). V gave up 1 base and J gave up 2 bases, with 9 bases separating them. Germline-derived CDR1 and CDR2 are SEHNR and FQNEAQ (reference sequence). This CDR3 spans 15 amino acids. In DNA, the CDR3 is TGTGCCAGCAGCTTAGGACAGTTTGGCAATCAGCCCCAGCATTTT. Residues: CASSLGQFGNQPQHF. The variable domain in full, with the rest retrieved from reference TRBV7-9 and TRBJ1-5, is DTGVSQNPRHKITKRGQNVTFRCDPISEHNRLYWYRQTLGQGPEFLTYFQNEAQLEKSRLLSDRFSAERPKGSFSTLEIQRTEQGDSAMYLCASSLGQFGNQPQHFGDGTRLSIL.

The chain couples TRBV7-9 to TRBJ2-5, with 7 bases that match TRBD1. V was clipped by 1 base and J by 1 base; unmatched bases: 0. This CDR3 is built from 14 residues. Looked up from germline, CDR1 is SEHNR and CDR2 is FQNEAQ (reference sequence). The CDR3 loop reads CASSLDRGQETQYF. CDR3 DNA: TGTGCCAGCAGCTTAGACAGGGGCCAAGAGACCCAGTACTTC.

The rearrangement uses TRBV18 and TRBJ2-3, with 9 bases that match TRBD1. The CDR3 runs 16 residues. The junction had 14 bases not matched to a gene; V was cut back by 3 bases and J by 10 bases. Germline V CDR1 and CDR2: KGHSH, LQKENI. The CDR3 reads CASSPPGQGPPDAQYF. In nucleotides, the CDR3 is TGTGCCAGCTCACCTCCGGGACAGGGACCACCTGACGCGCAGTATTTT.

The chain links TRBV2 to TRBJ1-2; D is perhaps TRBD1 (5 bases). Trimming took 7 bases from V and 0 from J, leaving 18 bases between them. Germline V CDR1 and CDR2: SNHLY, FYNNEI. This CDR3 comprises 16 residues. CDR3 sequence: CASKRGREASNYGYTF. CDR3 nucleotide sequence: TGTGCCAGCAAGAGAGGCAGGGAGGCCTCTAACTATGGCTACACCTTC.

J is TRBJ2-1 and V is TRBV10-3, with no clear D. Germline V gene data show CDR1 as ENHRY and CDR2 as SYGVKD. V lost 0 bases, J lost 6 bases, and 9 bases lay in between. The length of the CDR3 is 14 residues. The CDR3 bases are TGTGCCATCAGTGAGTCGACTCGGTTCAATGAGCAGTTCTTC. Amino acid sequence: CAISESTRFNEQFF.

The chain couples TRBV9 to TRBJ1-2, with TRBD1 matching over 7 bases. V was pared by 4 bases and J by 4 bases, with 4 bases of the junction left unmatched. The CDR3 runs 13 residues. CDR1 and CDR2 from the germline V gene are SGDLS and YYNGEE. The CDR3, as DNA: TGTGCCAGCAGCCGGGACAGCCTCTATGGCTACACCTTC. As protein: CASSRDSLYGYTF.

The chain carries TRBV7-9 and TRBJ2-1; TRBD1 agrees at 10 bases. Germline trimming cut 5 bases from V and 5 bases from J; bases unmatched to any gene: 6. Germline V gives CDR1 SEHNR, CDR2 FQNEAQ (reference sequence). The CDR3 runs to 15 residues. CDR3: CASSRGQGIDNEQFF. CDR3 coding DNA: TGTGCCAGCAGCCGGGGACAGGGGATAGACAATGAGCAGTTCTTC.

This clone occurred once. V and J are TRBV6-5 and TRBJ2-7; TRBD1 matches 9 bases. J was trimmed by 0 bases and V by 9 bases; bases with no gene match: 9. The length of the CDR3 is 15 residues. Per germline, CDR1 MNHEY and CDR2 SVGAGI. CDR3 amino acids: CASRTGTGHSYEQYF. Written as DNA, the CDR3 is TGTGCCAGTAGGACCGGGACAGGGCACTCCTACGAGCAGTACTTC.

The chain uses TRBV5-1 and TRBJ2-2; possible D gene TRBD1, 6 bases. The CDR3 length is 16 residues. Trimming took off 4 bases at V and 0 bases at J, with 13 bases between the two ends. Per the germline V gene, CDR1 is SGHRS and CDR2 is YFSETQ. CDR3 coding DNA: TGCGCCAGCAGCAGCAGGGGCCAAGCGAACACCGGGGAGCTGTTTTTT. Amino acids: CASSSRGQANTGELFF. The full variable domain, with the rest looked up from reference TRBV5-1 and TRBJ2-2, is KAGVTQTPRYLIKTRGQQVTLSCSPISGHRSVSWYQQTPGQGLQFLFEYFSETQRNKGNFPGRFSGRQFSNSRSEMNVSTLELGDSALYLCASSSRGQANTGELFFGEGSRLTVL.

The gene calls are TRBV9 and TRBJ2-2; D perhaps matches TRBD2 (5 bases). Trimming left V 0 bases short and J 1 base short, with 10 bases between. The CDR3 contains 16 residues. CDR1 and CDR2 from the germline V gene are SGDLS and YYNGEE. CDR3 region: CASSVAPSLNTGELFF. The CDR3 DNA reads as TGTGCCAGCAGCGTAGCTCCTAGCCTGAACACCGGGGAGCTGTTTTTT.

The rearrangement joins TRBV11-2 to TRBJ2-7, with D possibly matching TRBD2 (6 bases). The V gene's germline CDR1 is SGHAT and CDR2 FQNNGV. V lost 1 base and J lost 2, with 18 bases in between. This CDR3 contains 17 residues. This CDR3 reads CASSLVVRGTIPYEQYF. CDR3 DNA sequence: TGTGCCAGCAGCTTAGTAGTTCGGGGGACCATCCCCTACGAGCAGTACTTC.

The chain recombines TRBV7-3 with TRBJ1-1; possibly TRBD1 for D (6 bases). Trimming cost V 7 bases and J 1 base, with 22 bases left between them. CDR1 SGHTA and CDR2 FQGTGA come from the germline V gene. CDR3 length: 17 residues. CDR3 in amino acids: CASMETGQFTRNTEAFF. The CDR3 DNA follows: TGTGCCAGCATGGAGACAGGACAGTTTACCCGGAACACTGAAGCTTTCTTT.

The chain carries TRBV11-1 and TRBJ2-7, with 7 bases that match TRBD1. J gave up 6 bases and V 6 bases, and 2 bases lay outside the gene matches. The CDR3 is 11 amino acids. Germline lookup yields CDR1 SGHAT and CDR2 FQDESV (reference sequence). CDR3 region: CASSSGGEQYF. As DNA, the CDR3 is TGTGCCAGCAGTTCAGGGGGCGAGCAGTACTTC. Full variable domain (rest looked up from reference TRBV11-1 and TRBJ2-7): EAEVAQSPRYKITEKSQAVAFWCDPISGHATLYWYRQILGQGPELLVQFQDESVVDDSQLPKDRFSAERLKGVDSTLKIQPAELGDSAMYLCASSSGGEQYFGPGTRLTVT.

The chain employs TRBV6-5 and TRBJ1-6; D not certain. V was trimmed by 0 bases and J by 5 bases, leaving 8 bases between them. The CDR3 extends over 15 amino acids. Germline values: CDR1 MNHEY, CDR2 SVGAGI. CDR3 in DNA: TGTGCCAGCAGTTACTCCCGGGAGAATAATTCACCCCTCCACTTT. This encodes CASSYSRENNSPLHF.

CDR3 in amino acids: CASSQGVYEQYF. CDR3 nucleotides: TGTGCCAGCAGCCAGGGGGTCTACGAGCAGTACTTC. The chain is built from TRBV12-3 or TRBV12-4 and TRBJ2-7; 7 nucleotides align to TRBD1. J was trimmed by 3 bases and V by 6 bases; bases with no gene match: 2. The CDR3 loop spans 12 amino acids.